The next 22 T cell receptor beta chains were all read from a single sample in a study of T cells in Graves' hyperthyroidism and ophthalmopathy (dated by TCRdb to the late 2010s). Library preparation used multiplex PCR. TCRdb names Illumina HiSeq 2000 as the instrument used. Amplification of TCR beta CDR3 regions was carried out from RNA transcripts. The first round of RT-PCR for the TCR CDR3 was performed with the HTBI primer set and the Qiagen OneStep RT-PCR kit. The public sequencing data were trimmed at Q25 with fastp and processed into clonotypes with MiXCR by TCRdb, which kept only in-frame beta chains. Rows with a matching CDR3 protein are joined into one entry that keeps the most common DNA and genes. This sample lists approximately 640,000 distinct CDR3 sequences; roughly 45% were detected once. Approximately 6.8% of the sample is held by the ten biggest clonotypes. Sequenced: peripheral blood or thyroid tissue (not recorded which). These receptors were taken from an adult man with Graves' disease, either hyperthyroidism or ophthalmopathy (not recorded which).

This clonotype has a count of ten or more. One end of the junction is discordant with germline, which a read error may explain. The V and J genes are TRBV29-1 and TRBJ1-3; D is unclear. Per the germline V gene, CDR1 is SQVTM and CDR2 is ANQGSEA. The CDR3 has 14 residues. The CDR3 sequence: CSVEDRRPGNTIYF. In nucleotides, the CDR3 is TGCAGCGTCGAAGACCGGCGCCCTGGAAACACCATATATTTT.

Only a few counts were recorded for this clonotype. The chain combines TRBV19 with TRBJ1-1; D possibly corresponds to TRBD1 (5 bases). The V and J ends lost 7 bases and 6 bases respectively, with 12 bases between them. The CDR3 spans 12 residues. Germline CDR1 reads LNHDA; CDR2 reads SQIVND (reference sequence). This chain's CDR3 is CASTSGGAEAFF. CDR3 nucleotides: TGTGCCAGTACCTCTGGAGGGGCTGAAGCTTTCTTT.

The rearrangement links TRBV12-3 or TRBV12-4 to TRBJ2-2; D perhaps matches TRBD1 (5 bases). The CDR3 consists of 14 residues. Trimming took off 3 bases at V and 4 bases at J, with 9 bases between the two ends. In nucleotides, the CDR3 is TGTGCCAGCAGTTTTACAGGTCTCACCGGGGAGCTGTTTTTT. This codes for CASSFTGLTGELFF.

This clonotype was seen more than once but under ten times. This rearrangement joins TRBV6-1 to TRBJ2-5, with TRBD2 identical over 8 bases. Germline V lookup: CDR1 MNHNS, CDR2 SASEGT. V shed 6 bases and J 5 bases; nucleotides not matched to a gene: 8. CDR3 size: 14 residues. In DNA form, the CDR3 reads TGTGCCAGCAGCCTTCGGGGGGGCGGGGAGACCCAGTACTTC. As protein: CASSLRGGGETQYF.

This chain connects TRBV12-3 or TRBV12-4 to TRBJ1-2; no clear D gene. The CDR3 length is 13 residues. V was pared by 1 base and J by 8 bases, with 11 bases between. In DNA form, the CDR3 reads TGTGCCAGCAGTTTAGTAGCCGTTGGCGGCTACACCTTC. Protein sequence: CASSLVAVGGYTF.

Many counts were recorded for this clonotype. In nucleotides, the CDR3 is TGTGCCAGCAGCAGCATCCGGGACGAACCATACTGGCAGTACTTC. Protein product: CASSSIRDEPYWQYF. This chain uses TRBV7-9 with TRBJ2-7; either TRBD1 or TRBD2 may supply D (5 bases each). V lost 5 bases and J 9 bases, leaving 23 bases between the germline ends. Germline V CDR1 and CDR2: SEHNR, FQNEAQ (reference sequence). The CDR3 has 15 amino acids. The whole variable domain, remainder taken from reference TRBV7-9 and TRBJ2-7, is DTGVSQNPRHKITKRGQNVTFRCDPISEHNRLYWYRQTLGQGPEFLTYFQNEAQLEKSRLLSDRFSAERPKGSFSTLEIQRTEQGDSAMYLCASSSIRDEPYWQYFGPGTRLTVT.

This clonotype was detected only a few times. The gene calls are TRBV7-9 and TRBJ1-2; 9 nucleotides agree with TRBD1. The ends lost 5 bases at V and 8 bases at J; junction bases unmatched: 9. Looked up from germline, CDR1 is SEHNR and CDR2 is FQNEAQ (reference sequence). This CDR3 is 14 amino acids long. CDR3 protein: CASSGLQGAYGYTF. The DNA of the CDR3 is TGTGCCAGCAGCGGCTTACAGGGGGCGTACGGCTACACCTTC.

The sample holds a few counts of this clonotype. CDR3 protein: CASSQPGVHTHAPLHF. Written as DNA, the CDR3 is TGTGCCAGCAGTCAACCGGGGGTACATACCCATGCACCCCTCCACTTT. The rearrangement uses TRBV28 and TRBJ1-6; the D gene is possibly TRBD1 (5 bases). The germline gives CDR1 MDHEN, CDR2 SYDVKM. The ends were cut back, 5 bases at V and 11 bases at J, with 22 bases in the middle. CDR3 length: 16 amino acids.

The chain carries TRBV19 and TRBJ1-2, with D perhaps matching TRBD1 (5 bases). The V gene lost 7 bases and the J gene lost 3 bases, with 15 bases spanning the gap. Germline V gene data show CDR1 as LNHDA and CDR2 as SQIVND (reference sequence). The CDR3 has 14 residues. The CDR3 loop is CASTSGEGYYGYTF. As DNA, the CDR3 is TGTGCCAGTACCTCCGGGGAGGGGTACTATGGCTACACCTTC. Together with reference TRBV19 and TRBJ1-2, the CDR3 gives the full variable domain: DGGITQSPKYLFRKEGQNVTLSCEQNLNHDAMYWYRQDPGQGLRLIYYSQIVNDFQKGDIAEGYSVSREKKESFPLTVTSAQKNPTAFYLCASTSGEGYYGYTFGSGTRLTVV.

This clonotype was counted many times. The V call is TRBV7-2, the J call TRBJ1-2; D is uncertain. CDR1 and CDR2 (germline): SGHTA, FQGNSA. V was trimmed by 4 bases and J by 5 bases, leaving 5 bases between them. The CDR3 has 11 residues. CDR3 loop: CASSSLYGYTF. The CDR3 nucleotides read TGTGCCAGCAGCTCACTGTATGGCTACACCTTC.

In its sample, this clonotype was seen a few times. The chain links TRBV7-8 to TRBJ2-2; 8 positions agree with TRBD1. CDR1 SGHVS and CDR2 FQNEAQ come from the germline V gene. This CDR3 comprises 15 residues. The V segment lost 3 bases and the J segment 7 bases; nucleotides outside the gene matches: 7. The CDR3 reads CASSLRTGFSGELFF. The CDR3 region has the DNA TGTGCCAGCAGCTTGCGGACAGGGTTTAGCGGGGAGCTGTTTTTT.

The table lists this clonotype with a count of one. One end of the junction is discordant with germline, which a read error may explain. The rearrangement joins TRBV7-2 to TRBJ1-2; D unresolved. The CDR3 contains 19 residues. CDR1 SGHTA and CDR2 FQGNSA come from the germline V gene. CDR3 protein: CASSRTHLGSIMGKDGYTF. CDR3 bases: TGCGCCAGCAGCCGAACCCACCTAGGTTCTATCATGGGAAAGGATGGCTACACCTTC.

The table lists this clonotype with a few counts. V gene TRBV7-2 combines with J gene TRBJ2-2; D possibly matches TRBD1 or TRBD2 (5 bases each). V gave up 6 bases and J gave up 1 base, with 12 bases separating them. Germline values: CDR1 SGHTA, CDR2 FQGNSA. The CDR3 is 15 residues long. CDR3 DNA sequence: TGTGCCAGCAGGCACCCGGGACGGAACACCGGGGAGCTGTTTTTT. It codes for CASRHPGRNTGELFF.

In its sample, this clonotype was seen a few times. The chain joins TRBV24-1 to TRBJ1-2; 9 nucleotides agree with TRBD1. The CDR3 covers 15 residues. CDR1 and CDR2 (germline): KGHDR, SFDVKD. Trimming at V came to 7 bases and at J to 4 bases, leaving 9 bases not matched to a gene. The CDR3 is CATSASGTGFYGYTF. CDR3 DNA sequence: TGTGCCACCAGCGCCTCCGGGACAGGGTTCTATGGCTACACCTTC.

The chain links TRBV10-3 to TRBJ1-6, with D tentatively TRBD1 (5 bases). The germline CDR1 and CDR2 sequences are ENHRY and SYGVKD. There are 14 residues in the CDR3. V was pared by 6 bases and J by 7 bases, with 13 bases between. Written as DNA, the CDR3 is TGTGCCATCAGAGGGACGGCAGGAAATTCACCCCTCCACTTT. Its translation: CAIRGTAGNSPLHF.

Comment on this clonotype: A far larger clone is just one base off, so this is likely a read error. This chain uses TRBV7-3 with TRBJ2-5; no clear D. Germline assignment: CDR1 SGHTA and CDR2 FQGTGA. The CDR3 covers 13 residues. CDR3: CASSLTRQGTQYF. CDR3 DNA sequence: TGTGCCAGCAGCTTAACGCGCCAAGGGACCCAGTACTTC.

The chain has TRBV7-9 and TRBJ1-6, with 7 bases aligning to TRBD1. Trimming cost V 1 base and J 7 bases; bases outside gene matches: 7. This CDR3 is 16 amino acids long. From germline, CDR1 is SEHNR and CDR2 FQNEAQ (reference sequence). CDR3 protein: CASSLEFRGWNSPLHF. CDR3 nucleotides: TGTGCCAGCAGCTTAGAGTTCAGGGGGTGGAATTCACCCCTCCACTTT.

This clonotype was observed many times. The J gene is TRBJ1-1, the V gene TRBV25-1; TRBD1 matches 11 bases. Trimming cost V 1 base and J 4 bases; bases outside gene matches: 2. The CDR3 runs to 15 residues. Germline V gene data show CDR1 as MGHDK and CDR2 as SYGVNS. CDR3 nucleotides: TGTGCCAGCAGTGAATCCGGGACAGGGGGCACTGAAGCTTTCTTT. As protein: CASSESGTGGTEAFF. The full variable domain, with the rest looked up from reference TRBV25-1 and TRBJ1-1, is EADIYQTPRYLVIGTGKKITLECSQTMGHDKMYWYQQDPGMELHLIHYSYGVNSTEKGDLSSESTVSRIRTEHFPLTLESARPSHTSQYLCASSESGTGGTEAFFGQGTRLTVV.

This clonotype has only a few counts. The chain joins TRBV20-1 to TRBJ1-5, with D possibly TRBD1 on 6 matching bases. The V end lost 5 bases, the J end lost 0 bases, and 14 bases lay between the germline ends. CDR3 length: 15 residues. Germline V gene data show CDR1 as DFQATT and CDR2 as SNEGSKA (reference sequence). Here the CDR3 reads CSAQSTGNSNQPQHF. Written as DNA, the CDR3 is TGCAGTGCTCAATCCACAGGGAATAGCAATCAGCCCCAGCATTTT.

This sequence joins TRBV19 and TRBJ1-1, with 7 bases lining up with TRBD1. This CDR3 has 15 residues. The germline V gene encodes CDR1 LNHDA and CDR2 SQIVND (reference sequence). V shed 1 base and J 0 bases; nucleotides not matched to a gene: 2. DNA of the CDR3: TGTGCCAGTAGTATAGCAGGGGGGCTGAACACTGAAGCTTTCTTT. It codes for CASSIAGGLNTEAFF.

The CDR3 here is CASSLDPVGGANEKLFF. For the CDR3, the DNA is TGCGCCAGCAGCTTGGATCCGGTGGGGGGAGCTAATGAAAAACTGTTTTTT. V is TRBV5-1 and J is TRBJ1-4, with D possibly being TRBD1 (5 bases). CDR1 is SGHRS, CDR2 YFSETQ, per germline. The CDR3 has 17 amino acids. The ends were cut back, 0 bases at V and 3 bases at J, with 15 bases in the middle.

This chain joins TRBV10-3 and TRBJ2-7; 8 bases match TRBD1. This CDR3 spans 15 amino acids. Germline V gene data show CDR1 as ENHRY and CDR2 as SYGVKD. Germline trimming cut 6 bases from V and 1 base from J; bases unmatched to any gene: 8. CDR3 sequence: CAIRSGGESSYEQYF. The CDR3 region has the DNA TGTGCCATCAGATCAGGGGGCGAGTCATCCTACGAGCAGTACTTC.